This entry concerns a single TCR beta chain. Its antigen is as yet unknown. The data belong to a study of T cells expressing NK-cell markers. Study-wide results and limits: Of CD8+ T cells, 1.0-7.0% belonged to dominant NKG2C+ clonotypes in five or six donors.

The CDR3 covers 12 residues. Germline V gene data show CDR1 as MNHEY and CDR2 as SVGAGI. Beta-chain TCR cDNA was generated via 5'RACE template switching with UMIs. TCRdb re-called the 5' RACE reads, yielding one record per CDR3 amino acid sequence without DNA. This table lists roughly 430,000 distinct CDR3 sequences. This clonotype originated in a woman aged 18-69 years in good health. J is TRBJ2-5 and V is TRBV6-5; TCRdb's D call, TRBD1, is unchecked because there is no DNA. Input material: blood T cells: a sorted CD56 or NKG2C T cell subset, CD4+ or CD8+ T cells, or bulk PBMC T cells (not recorded which). The CDR3 spells CASSGTTGTQYF.